The sequence of this TCR beta chain was determined in a study of CD8+ T cells in alopecia areata. Treatment of the sample: oral pan-JAK inhibitor, 5-10 mg twice daily. cDNA serving as the sequencing template came from extracted, reverse transcribed RNA. Profiled with immunoSEQ multiplex PCR; TCRdb holds only in-frame clones, not every one. The repertoire holds about 160,000 clones, with 50% to 70% as singletons. Sequencing used CD4+ T cells sorted from blood, obtained at week 4, from a patient treated with tofacitinib. The TCR comes from a human donor with alopecia areata.

The CDR3 DNA sequence: TGTGCCAGCACTCCGGACAGCAACTATGGCTACACCTTC. Translation gives CASTPDSNYGYTF. The V and J genes are TRBV11-2 and TRBJ1-2, with a possible D match to TRBD1 (6 bases). Trimming left V 7 bases short and J 2 bases short, with 11 bases between. The germline V gene has CDR1 SGHAT and CDR2 FQNNGV. The CDR3 totals 13 residues.